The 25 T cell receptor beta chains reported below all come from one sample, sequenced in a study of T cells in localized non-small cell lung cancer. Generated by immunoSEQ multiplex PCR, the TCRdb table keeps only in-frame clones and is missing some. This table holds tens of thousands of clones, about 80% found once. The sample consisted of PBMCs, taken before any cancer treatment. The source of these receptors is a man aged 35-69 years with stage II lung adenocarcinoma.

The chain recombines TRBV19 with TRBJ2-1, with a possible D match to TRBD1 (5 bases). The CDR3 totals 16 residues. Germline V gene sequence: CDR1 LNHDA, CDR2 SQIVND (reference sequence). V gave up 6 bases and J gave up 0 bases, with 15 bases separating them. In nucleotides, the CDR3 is TGTGCCAGTAGCCCCTTAGGGGATCCCTCCTACAATGAGCAGTTCTTC. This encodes CASSPLGDPSYNEQFF.

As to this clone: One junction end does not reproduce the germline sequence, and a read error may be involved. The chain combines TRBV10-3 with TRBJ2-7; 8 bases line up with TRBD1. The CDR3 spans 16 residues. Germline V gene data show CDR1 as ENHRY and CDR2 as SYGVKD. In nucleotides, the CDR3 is TGTGCCATAAGTGATACAGGGGGAAAGAGGTCCTACGAGCAGTACTTC. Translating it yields CAISDTGGKRSYEQYF.

The CDR3 region is CASTGRFRANYGYTF. The CDR3 bases are TGTGCCAGCACCGGGAGGTTCAGAGCTAACTATGGCTACACCTTC. V gene TRBV28 combines with J gene TRBJ1-2; D gene uncertain. The CDR3 has 15 amino acids. Between the trimmed V and J ends, which lost 7 bases and 0 bases, there was a span of 15 bases. Germline V CDR1 and CDR2: MDHEN, SYDVKM.

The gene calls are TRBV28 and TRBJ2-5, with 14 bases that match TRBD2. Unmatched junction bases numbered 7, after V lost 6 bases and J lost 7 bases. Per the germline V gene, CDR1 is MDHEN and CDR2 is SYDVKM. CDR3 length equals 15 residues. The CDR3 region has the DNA TGTGCCAGCAGCAGTCCGGGACTAGCGGGAGTGACCCAGTACTTC. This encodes CASSSPGLAGVTQYF.

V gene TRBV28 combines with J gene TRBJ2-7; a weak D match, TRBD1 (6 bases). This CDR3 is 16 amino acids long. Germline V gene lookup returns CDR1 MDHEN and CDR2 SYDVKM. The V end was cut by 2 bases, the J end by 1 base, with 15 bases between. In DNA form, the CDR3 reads TGTGCCAGCAGTTTAGGGGTCAGGGGCCCATCCTACGAGCAGTACTTC. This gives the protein CASSLGVRGPSYEQYF.

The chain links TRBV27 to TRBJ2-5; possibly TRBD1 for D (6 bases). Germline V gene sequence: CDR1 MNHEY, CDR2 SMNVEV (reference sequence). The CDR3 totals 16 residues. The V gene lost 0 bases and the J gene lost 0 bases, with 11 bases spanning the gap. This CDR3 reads CASSLSGTPYQETQYF. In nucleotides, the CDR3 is TGTGCCAGCAGTTTATCCGGGACACCGTACCAAGAGACCCAGTACTTC.

Here the CDR3 DNA reads TGTGCCAGCACCGGGGACTCCTACGAGCAGTACTTC. Translation gives CASTGDSYEQYF. The chain has TRBV2 and TRBJ2-7; TRBD2 might be the D (5 bases). The CDR3 is 12 residues long. Trimming stripped 7 bases from V and 0 bases from J, with 7 bases between. Germline lookup yields CDR1 SNHLY and CDR2 FYNNEI.

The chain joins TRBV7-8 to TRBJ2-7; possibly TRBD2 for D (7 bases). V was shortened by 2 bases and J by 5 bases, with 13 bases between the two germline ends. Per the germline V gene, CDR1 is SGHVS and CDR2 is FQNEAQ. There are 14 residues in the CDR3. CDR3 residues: CASSLRGGRDEQYF. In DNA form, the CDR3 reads TGTGCCAGCAGCTTAAGGGGGGGTAGGGACGAGCAGTACTTC.

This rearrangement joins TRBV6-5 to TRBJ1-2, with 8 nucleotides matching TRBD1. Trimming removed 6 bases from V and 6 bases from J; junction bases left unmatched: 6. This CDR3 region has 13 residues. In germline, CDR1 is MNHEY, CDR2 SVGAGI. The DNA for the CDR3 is TGTGCCAGCAGCTTCCAGGGGGCAAATGGCTACACCTTC. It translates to CASSFQGANGYTF.

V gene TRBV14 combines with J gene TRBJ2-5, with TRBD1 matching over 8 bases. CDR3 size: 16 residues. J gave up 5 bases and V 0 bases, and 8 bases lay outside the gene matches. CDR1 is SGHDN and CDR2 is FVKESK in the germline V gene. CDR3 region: CASSQDPRRGLETQYF. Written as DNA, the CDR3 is TGTGCCAGCAGCCAAGACCCGCGCAGGGGGCTGGAGACCCAGTACTTC.

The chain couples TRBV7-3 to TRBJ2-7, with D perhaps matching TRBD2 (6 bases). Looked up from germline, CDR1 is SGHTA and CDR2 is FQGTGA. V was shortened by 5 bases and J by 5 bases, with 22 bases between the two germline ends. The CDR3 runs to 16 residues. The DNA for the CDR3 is TGTGCCAGCAGCGAAGACGCCGGGGACTCTTGGAACGAGCAGTACTTC. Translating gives CASSEDAGDSWNEQYF.

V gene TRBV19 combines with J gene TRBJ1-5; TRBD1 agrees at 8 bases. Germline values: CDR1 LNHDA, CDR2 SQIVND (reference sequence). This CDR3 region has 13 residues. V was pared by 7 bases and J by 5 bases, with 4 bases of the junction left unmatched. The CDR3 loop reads CASTPDRDQPQHF. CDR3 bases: TGTGCCAGTACCCCGGACAGGGATCAGCCCCAGCATTTT.

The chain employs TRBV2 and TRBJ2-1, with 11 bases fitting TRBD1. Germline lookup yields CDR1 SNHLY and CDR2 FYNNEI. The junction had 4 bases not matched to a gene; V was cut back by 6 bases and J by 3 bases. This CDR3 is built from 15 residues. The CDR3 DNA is TGTGCCAGCAGGAAGGGACAGGGGGACTACAATGAGCAGTTCTTC. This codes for CASRKGQGDYNEQFF.

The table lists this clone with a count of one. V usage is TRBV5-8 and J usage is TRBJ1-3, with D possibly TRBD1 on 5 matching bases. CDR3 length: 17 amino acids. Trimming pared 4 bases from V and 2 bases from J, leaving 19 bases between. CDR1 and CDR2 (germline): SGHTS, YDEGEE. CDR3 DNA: TGTGCCAGCAGCCATCGAAGCCCAGGGTCCCCTGGAAACACCATATATTTT. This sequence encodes CASSHRSPGSPGNTIYF.

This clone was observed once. For the CDR3, the DNA is TGTGCCAGCAGCTTGGCGCGGGACACCCAAGGGTACACTGAAGCTTTCTTT. Translated, it gives CASSLARDTQGYTEAFF. The chain joins TRBV5-5 to TRBJ1-1; D might be TRBD1 (6 bases). Germline values: CDR1 SGHKS, CDR2 YYEKEE (reference sequence). Trimming shortened V by 0 bases and J by 3 bases, and 18 bases separated the two germline ends. The CDR3 spans 17 residues.

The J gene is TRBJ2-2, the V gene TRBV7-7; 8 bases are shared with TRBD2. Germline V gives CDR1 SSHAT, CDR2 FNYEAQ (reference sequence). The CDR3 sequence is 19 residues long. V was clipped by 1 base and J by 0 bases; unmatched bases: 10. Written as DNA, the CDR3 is TGTGCCAGCAGCTTAGGGACTAGCAGCCTATACGCGAACACCGGGGAGCTGTTTTTT. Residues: CASSLGTSSLYANTGELFF. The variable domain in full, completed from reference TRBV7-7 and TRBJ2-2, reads GAGVSQSPRYKVTKRGQDVTLRCDPISSHATLYWYQQALGQGPEFLTYFNYEAQPDKSGLPSDRFSAERPEGSISTLTIQRTEQRDSAMYRCASSLGTSSLYANTGELFFGEGSRLTVL.

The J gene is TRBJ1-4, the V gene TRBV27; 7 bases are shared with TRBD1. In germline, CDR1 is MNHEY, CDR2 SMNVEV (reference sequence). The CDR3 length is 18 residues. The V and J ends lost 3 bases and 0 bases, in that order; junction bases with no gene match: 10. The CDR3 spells CASSLGTAGPTTNEKLFF. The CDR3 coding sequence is TGTGCCAGCAGTTTGGGGACAGCAGGTCCCACAACTAATGAAAAACTGTTTTTT.

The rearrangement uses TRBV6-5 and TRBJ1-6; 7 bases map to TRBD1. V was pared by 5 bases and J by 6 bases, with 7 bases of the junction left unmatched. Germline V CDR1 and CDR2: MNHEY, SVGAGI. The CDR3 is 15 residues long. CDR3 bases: TGTGCCAGCAGTATGCCTACAGGGGCTAATTCACCCCTCCACTTT. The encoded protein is CASSMPTGANSPLHF.

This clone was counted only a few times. For the CDR3, the DNA is TGTGCCAGCAGCAGGGAAAATGAAAAACTGTTTTTT. Protein: CASSRENEKLFF. This rearrangement joins TRBV9 to TRBJ1-4; the D is unclear. Trimming shortened V by 4 bases and J by 5 bases, and 6 bases separated the two germline ends. This CDR3 contains 12 residues. Germline V lookup: CDR1 SGDLS, CDR2 YYNGEE.

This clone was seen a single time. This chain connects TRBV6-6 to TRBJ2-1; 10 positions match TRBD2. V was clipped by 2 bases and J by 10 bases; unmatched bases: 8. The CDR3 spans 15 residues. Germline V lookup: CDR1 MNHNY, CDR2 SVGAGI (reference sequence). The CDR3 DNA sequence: TGTGCCAGCAGTTACAGTCTAGCGGGGGATCCGGAGCAGTTCTTC. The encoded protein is CASSYSLAGDPEQFF.

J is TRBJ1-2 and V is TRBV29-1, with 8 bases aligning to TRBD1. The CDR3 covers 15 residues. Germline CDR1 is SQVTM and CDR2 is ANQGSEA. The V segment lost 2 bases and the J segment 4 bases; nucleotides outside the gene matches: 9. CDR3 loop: CSVENRDRYPYGYTF. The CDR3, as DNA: TGCAGCGTTGAAAACCGGGACAGGTACCCCTATGGCTACACCTTC.

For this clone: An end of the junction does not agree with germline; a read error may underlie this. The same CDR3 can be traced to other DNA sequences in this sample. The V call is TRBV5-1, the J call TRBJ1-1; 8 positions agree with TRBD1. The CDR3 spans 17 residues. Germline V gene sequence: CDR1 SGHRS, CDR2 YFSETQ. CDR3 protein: CASSSTFAAGGLTEAFF. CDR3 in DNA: TGCGCCAGTAGCTCCACATTCGCGGCAGGGGGCCTCACTGAAGCTTTCTTT.

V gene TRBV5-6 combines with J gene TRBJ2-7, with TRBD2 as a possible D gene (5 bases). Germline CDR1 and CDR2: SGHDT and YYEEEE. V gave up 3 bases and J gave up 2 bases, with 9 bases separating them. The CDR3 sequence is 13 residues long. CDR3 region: CASSWTWAYEQYF. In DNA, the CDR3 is TGTGCCAGCAGCTGGACTTGGGCCTACGAGCAGTACTTC.

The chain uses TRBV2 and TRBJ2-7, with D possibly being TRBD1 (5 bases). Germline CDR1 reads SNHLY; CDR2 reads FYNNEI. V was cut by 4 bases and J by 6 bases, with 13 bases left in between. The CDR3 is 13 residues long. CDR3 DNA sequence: TGTGCCAGCAGTGGTACAGGAATCTCCGAGCAGTACTTC. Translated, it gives CASSGTGISEQYF.

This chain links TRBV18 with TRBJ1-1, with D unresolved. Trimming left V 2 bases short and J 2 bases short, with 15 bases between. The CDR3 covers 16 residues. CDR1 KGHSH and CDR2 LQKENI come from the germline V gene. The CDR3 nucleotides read TGTGCCAGCTCACCAACGGTGGCTAACAGAAACACTGAAGCTTTCTTT. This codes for CASSPTVANRNTEAFF.